The 12 T cell receptor beta chains given below trace back to one sample, sequenced in a study of T cells in Graves' hyperthyroidism and ophthalmopathy. Amplified regions were TCR beta CDR3 sequences from RNA transcripts. The TCR CDR3 first-round RT-PCR relied on the HTBI primer set. One entry per CDR3 protein results from TCRdb running MiXCR on the multiplex PCR reads. The repertoire holds 310,000 or so distinct CDR3 sequences, with 15% to 20% as singletons. Input material: blood. These receptors were taken from a woman aged 60 to 75 with Graves' ophthalmopathy.

As concerns this clonotype: A much larger clone lies one base from this, so it may be a read error. The rearrangement uses TRBV20-1 and TRBJ1-5; tentatively, D is TRBD1 (6 bases). The CDR3 length is 16 residues. CDR1 is DFQATT and CDR2 is SNEGSKA in the germline V gene (reference sequence). The CDR3 DNA follows: TGCGGTGCTAGGCGGCAGGGGCAGAGGGACAATCAGCCCCAGCATTTT. Translation gives CGARRQGQRDNQPQHF.

This clonotype was found a few times. DNA for the CDR3: TGTGCCAGCTCACTGGGGGGGACTGGGGCCAACGTCCTGACTTTC. This translates into CASSLGGTGANVLTF. V and J are TRBV18 and TRBJ2-6, with 7 bases identical to TRBD2. This CDR3 has 15 amino acids. CDR1 is KGHSH and CDR2 is LQKENI in the germline V gene. V shed 4 bases, J shed 2 bases, and the junction held 2 bases outside the gene matches.

This clonotype was counted many times. The chain combines TRBV13 with TRBJ2-5, with 11 nucleotides matching TRBD2. The CDR3 length is 15 residues. Germline trimming cut 6 bases from V and 3 bases from J; bases unmatched to any gene: 6. CDR1 and CDR2 (germline): PRHDT, FYEKMQ (reference sequence). The chain's CDR3 is CASSRPGLAEETQYF. CDR3 bases: TGTGCCAGCAGTCGTCCGGGACTAGCGGAAGAGACCCAGTACTTC.

This clonotype was seen repeatedly, ten times or more. The chain links TRBV12-3 or TRBV12-4 to TRBJ2-1, with 8 bases lining up with TRBD2. This CDR3 comprises 15 residues. V shed 5 bases, J shed 5 bases, and the junction held 8 bases outside the gene matches. The CDR3 region is CASSRSGLADNEQFF. CDR3 nucleotides: TGTGCCAGCAGTCGGAGTGGACTAGCCGACAATGAGCAGTTCTTC.

The rearrangement joins TRBV9 to TRBJ1-1; TRBD1 is a possible D gene (6 bases). Trimming pared 6 bases from V and 6 bases from J, leaving 18 bases between. The CDR3 sequence is 14 residues long. Germline V gives CDR1 SGDLS, CDR2 YYNGEE. The CDR3 is CASTYLQGSAEAFF. Written as DNA, the CDR3 is TGTGCCAGCACCTACCTACAGGGATCGGCTGAAGCTTTCTTT.

This clonotype was picked up a small number of times. CDR3 region: CASSHRVHSYEQYF. DNA of the CDR3: TGTGCCAGCAGTCACAGGGTACATAGCTACGAGCAGTACTTC. The V and J genes are TRBV27 and TRBJ2-7, with TRBD1 as a possible D gene (6 bases). Germline values: CDR1 MNHEY, CDR2 SMNVEV (reference sequence). CDR3 size: 14 residues. The ends were cut back, 5 bases at V and 3 bases at J, with 14 bases in the middle.

Comment on this clonotype: This may come from a read error, since a much larger clone is one base off. The V and J genes are TRBV20-1 and TRBJ2-5; D not resolved. Germline V lookup: CDR1 DFQATT, CDR2 SNEGSKA (reference sequence). There are 13 residues in the CDR3. CDR3 region: CSARYSRQETQHF. The CDR3 DNA is TGCAGTGCTAGGTACAGCCGCCAAGAGACCCAGCACTTC.

At least ten counts were recorded for this clonotype. The chain employs TRBV27 and TRBJ2-1; 9 nucleotides agree with TRBD1. With V trimmed by 1 base and J by 7 bases, 8 bases remained unmatched. Germline CDR1 is MNHEY and CDR2 is SMNVEV (reference sequence). This CDR3 comprises 16 residues. The CDR3 reads CASSLFGTGLGNEQFF. For the CDR3, the DNA is TGTGCCAGCAGTTTATTCGGGACAGGGTTGGGTAATGAGCAGTTCTTC.

V usage is TRBV5-1 and J usage is TRBJ1-4; D gene uncertain. The CDR3 extends over 13 amino acids. CDR1 is SGHRS and CDR2 is YFSETQ in the germline V gene. V lost 1 base and J 7 bases, leaving 8 bases between the germline ends. The CDR3 is CASSLSASEKLFF. DNA for the CDR3: TGCGCCAGCAGCTTGTCGGCGAGTGAAAAACTGTTTTTT.

As for this clonotype: A much larger clonotype is one base distant, so this may be a read error. The V call is TRBV6-1, the J call TRBJ2-5; 13 nucleotides match TRBD2. Germline CDR1 is MNHNS and CDR2 is SASEGT. The CDR3 is 18 residues long. The trim removed 3 bases at V and 5 bases at J, leaving 12 bases unmatched. CDR3 loop: CASSESDTPGLAGETQYF. CDR3 nucleotide sequence: TGTGCCAGCAGTGAGTCCGATACTCCGGGACTAGCGGGGGAGACCCAGTACTTC.

This clonotype was detected many times. The V call is TRBV28, the J call TRBJ2-1, with D perhaps matching TRBD2 (6 bases). The CDR3 consists of 16 residues. Looked up from germline, CDR1 is MDHEN and CDR2 is SYDVKM. Trimming pared 3 bases from V and 0 bases from J, leaving 12 bases between. The DNA of the CDR3 is TGTGCCAGCAGTTTTCTCGCGGGGAGCTCCTACAATGAGCAGTTCTTC. Residues: CASSFLAGSSYNEQFF.

The chain links TRBV2 to TRBJ1-5; D is ambiguous. CDR3 length: 15 amino acids. Germline V gene data show CDR1 as SNHLY and CDR2 as FYNNEI. Deletions cut 4 bases from V and 1 base from J, with 11 bases between. The CDR3 spells CASSGQTGSNQPQHF. The CDR3 DNA is TGTGCCAGCAGTGGACAAACGGGAAGCAATCAGCCCCAGCATTTT.